This TCR beta chain is from a study of cytomegalovirus exposure and HLA in healthy donors. The PCR had 60 Vbeta and 13 Jbeta primers. Assay used: immunoSEQ multiplex PCR; TCRdb lists only in-frame clones, some missing. This sample carries over 100,000 clones, about 78% of them seen once, and the ten largest clones take less than 5%. Study observations and caveats: A later analysis, which compared TCR beta chains of equal frequency, found the HLA-associated ones more clonally expanded. In all likelihood, a cluster of highly shared sequence variants was a sequencing artifact.

Germline lookup yields CDR1 MNHEY and CDR2 SMNVEV (reference sequence). V dropped 7 bases and J dropped 0 bases, with 13 bases sitting between them. The CDR3 is made up of 16 amino acids. Comment on this clone: Its target is not known.

The sample was PBMCs. This clonotype was obtained from a man aged 50-59 years in good health and CMV-seropositive. The chain joins TRBV27 to TRBJ2-6; D gene uncertain. The CDR3 sequence is CASTRHDASGANVLTF. The CDR3 bases are TGTGCCAGCACTCGACATGATGCCTCTGGGGCCAACGTCCTGACTTTC.